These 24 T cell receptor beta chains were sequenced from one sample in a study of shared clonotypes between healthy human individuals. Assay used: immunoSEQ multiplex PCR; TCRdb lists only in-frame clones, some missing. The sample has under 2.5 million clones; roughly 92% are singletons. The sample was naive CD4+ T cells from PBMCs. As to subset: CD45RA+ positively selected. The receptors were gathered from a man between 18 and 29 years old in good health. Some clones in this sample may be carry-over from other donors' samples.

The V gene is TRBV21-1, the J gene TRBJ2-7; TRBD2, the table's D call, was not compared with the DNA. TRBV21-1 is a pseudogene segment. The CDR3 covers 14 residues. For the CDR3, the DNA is TGTGCCAGCAGCTGGTCTAGCGGGCCCTACGAGCAGTACTTC. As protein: CASSWSSGPYEQYF.

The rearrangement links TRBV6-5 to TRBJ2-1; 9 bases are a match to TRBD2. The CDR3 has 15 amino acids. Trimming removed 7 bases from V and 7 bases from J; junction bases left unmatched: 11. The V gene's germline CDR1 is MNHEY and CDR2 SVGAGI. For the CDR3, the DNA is TGTGCCAGCAAAGTACTGGCTAGCGGGATTAATGAGCAGTTCTTC. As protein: CASKVLASGINEQFF.

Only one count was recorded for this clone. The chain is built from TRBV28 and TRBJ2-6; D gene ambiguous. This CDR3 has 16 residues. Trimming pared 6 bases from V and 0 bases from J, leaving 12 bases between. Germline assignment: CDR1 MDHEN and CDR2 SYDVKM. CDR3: CASRHGRSSGANVLTF. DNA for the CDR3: TGTGCCAGCAGGCATGGACGGTCCTCTGGGGCCAACGTCCTGACTTTC.

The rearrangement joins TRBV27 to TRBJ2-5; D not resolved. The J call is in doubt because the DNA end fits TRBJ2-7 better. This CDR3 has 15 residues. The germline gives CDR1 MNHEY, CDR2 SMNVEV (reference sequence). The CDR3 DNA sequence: TGTGCCAGCAGTTTAAAGGGCCCCTATTCCTACGAGCAGTACTTC. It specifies CASSLKGPYSYEQYF.

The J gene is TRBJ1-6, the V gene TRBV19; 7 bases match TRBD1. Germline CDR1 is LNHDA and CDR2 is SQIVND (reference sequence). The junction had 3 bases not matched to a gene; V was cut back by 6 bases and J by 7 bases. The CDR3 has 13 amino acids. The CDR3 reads CASSRQGNSPLHF. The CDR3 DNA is TGTGCCAGTAGCCGACAGGGAAATTCACCCCTCCACTTT.

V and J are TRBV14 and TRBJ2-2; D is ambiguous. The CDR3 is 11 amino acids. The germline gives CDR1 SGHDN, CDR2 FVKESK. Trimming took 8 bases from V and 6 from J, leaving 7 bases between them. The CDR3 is CASGGAGELFF. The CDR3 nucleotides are TGTGCCAGCGGTGGAGCCGGGGAGCTGTTTTTT.

Here the CDR3 DNA reads TGTGCCAGCAGTAAGGCGGGACTAGACGGGGATACGCAGTATTTT. The encoded protein is CASSKAGLDGDTQYF. The rearrangement links TRBV6-4 to TRBJ2-3; 8 nucleotides match TRBD2. Germline CDR1 and CDR2: MRHNA and SNTAGT. J gave up 6 bases and V 5 bases, and 10 bases lay outside the gene matches. This CDR3 region has 15 residues.

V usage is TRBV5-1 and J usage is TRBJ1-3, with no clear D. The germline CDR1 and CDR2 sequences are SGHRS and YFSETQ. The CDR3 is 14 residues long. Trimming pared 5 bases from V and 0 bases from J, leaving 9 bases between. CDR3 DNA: TGCGCCAGCAGTTCGGTTTTCTCTGGAAACACCATATATTTT. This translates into CASSSVFSGNTIYF.

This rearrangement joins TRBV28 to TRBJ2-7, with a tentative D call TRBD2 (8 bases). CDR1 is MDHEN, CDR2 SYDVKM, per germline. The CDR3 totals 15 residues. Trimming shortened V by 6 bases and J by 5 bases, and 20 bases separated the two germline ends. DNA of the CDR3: TGTGCCAGCAGCCCCGCGGGGGGCAGGGGGAACGAGCAGTACTTC. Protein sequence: CASSPAGGRGNEQYF.

CDR3 sequence (DNA): TGTGCCAGCAGCGTAGGGGGTTTCGAAAACATTCAGTACTTC. Its translation is CASSVGGFENIQYF. V usage is TRBV9 and J usage is TRBJ2-4; D gene uncertain. Germline assignment: CDR1 SGDLS and CDR2 YYNGEE. The CDR3 loop spans 14 amino acids. Trimming left V 0 bases short and J 5 bases short, with 9 bases between.

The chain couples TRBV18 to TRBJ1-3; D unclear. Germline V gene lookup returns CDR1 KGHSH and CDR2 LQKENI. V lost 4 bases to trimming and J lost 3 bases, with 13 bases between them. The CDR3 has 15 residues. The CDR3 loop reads CASSQGLGRGNTIYF. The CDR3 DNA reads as TGTGCCAGCTCACAAGGACTCGGCCGTGGAAACACCATATATTTT. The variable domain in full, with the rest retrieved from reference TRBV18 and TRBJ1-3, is NAGVMQNPRHLVRRRGQEARLRCSPMKGHSHVYWYRQLPEEGLKFMVYLQKENIIDESGMPKERFSAEFPKEGPSILRIQQVVRGDSAAYFCASSQGLGRGNTIYFGEGSWLTVV.

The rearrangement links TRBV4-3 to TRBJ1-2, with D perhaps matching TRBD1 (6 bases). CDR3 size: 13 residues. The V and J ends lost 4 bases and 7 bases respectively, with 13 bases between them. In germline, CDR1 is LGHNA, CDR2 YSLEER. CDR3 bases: TGCGCCAGCAGCCCGCAGGGGACTAGTGGCTACACCTTC. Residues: CASSPQGTSGYTF.

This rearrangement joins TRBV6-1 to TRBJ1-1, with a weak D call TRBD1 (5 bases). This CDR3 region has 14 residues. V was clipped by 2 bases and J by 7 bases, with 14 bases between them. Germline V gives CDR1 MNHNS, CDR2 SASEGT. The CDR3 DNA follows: TGTGCCAGCAGTGAACTCGGGCGGGACGGTGAAGCTTTCTTT. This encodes CASSELGRDGEAFF.

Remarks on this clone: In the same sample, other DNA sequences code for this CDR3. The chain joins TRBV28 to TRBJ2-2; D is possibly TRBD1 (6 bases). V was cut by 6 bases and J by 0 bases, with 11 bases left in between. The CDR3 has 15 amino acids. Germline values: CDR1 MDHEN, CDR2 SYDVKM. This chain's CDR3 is CASSLRTANTGELFF. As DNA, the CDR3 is TGTGCCAGCAGCCTACGGACAGCGAACACCGGGGAGCTGTTTTTT. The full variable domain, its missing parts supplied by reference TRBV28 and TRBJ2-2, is DVKVTQSSRYLVKRTGEKVFLECVQDMDHENMFWYRQDPGLGLRLIYFSYDVKMKEKGDIPEGYSVSREKKERFSLILESASTNQTSMYLCASSLRTANTGELFFGEGSRLTVL.

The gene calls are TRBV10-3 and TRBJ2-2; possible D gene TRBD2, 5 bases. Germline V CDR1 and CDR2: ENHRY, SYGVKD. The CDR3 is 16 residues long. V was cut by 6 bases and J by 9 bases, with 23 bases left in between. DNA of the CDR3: TGTGCCATCAGCGACGGGGAGAAAGGATTCGGCAGGGAGCTGTTTTTT. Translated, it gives CAISDGEKGFGRELFF.

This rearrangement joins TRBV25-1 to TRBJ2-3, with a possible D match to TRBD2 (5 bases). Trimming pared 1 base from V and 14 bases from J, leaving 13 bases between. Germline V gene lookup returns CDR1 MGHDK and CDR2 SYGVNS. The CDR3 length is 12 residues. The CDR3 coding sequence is TGTGCCAGCAGTGAATCGTACGGGCGGGTGTATTTT. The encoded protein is CASSESYGRVYF.

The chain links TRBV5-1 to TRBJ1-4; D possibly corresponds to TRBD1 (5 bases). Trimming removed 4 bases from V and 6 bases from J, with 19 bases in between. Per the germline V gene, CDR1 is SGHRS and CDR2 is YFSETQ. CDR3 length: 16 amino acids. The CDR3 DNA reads TGCGCCAGCAGCGAGGGACCCTCCGGCGGAGATGAAAAACTGTTTTTT. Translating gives CASSEGPSGGDEKLFF.

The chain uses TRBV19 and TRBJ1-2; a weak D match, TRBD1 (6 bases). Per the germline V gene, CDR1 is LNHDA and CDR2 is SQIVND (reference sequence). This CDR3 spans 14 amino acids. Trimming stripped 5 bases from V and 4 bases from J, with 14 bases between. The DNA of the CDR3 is TGTGCCAGTAGTCCACAGGGTTCCTCCTATGGCTACACCTTC. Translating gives CASSPQGSSYGYTF.

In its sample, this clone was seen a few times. CDR3 sequence (DNA): TGTGCCAGCAGTTCCCCAGGGGTATACTATGGCTACACCTTC. It yields the protein CASSSPGVYYGYTF. The chain joins TRBV28 to TRBJ1-2, with D perhaps TRBD1 (6 bases). Germline CDR1 reads MDHEN; CDR2 reads SYDVKM. The germline V and J ends were trimmed by 4 bases and 3 bases, with 12 bases remaining between them. The CDR3 is 14 amino acids.

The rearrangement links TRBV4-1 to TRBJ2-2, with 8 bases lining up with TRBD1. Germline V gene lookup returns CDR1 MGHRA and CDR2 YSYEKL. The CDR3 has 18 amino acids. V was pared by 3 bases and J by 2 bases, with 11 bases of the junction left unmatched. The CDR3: CASSHTVKGTGNTGELFF. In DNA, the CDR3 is TGCGCCAGCAGCCACACCGTAAAGGGGACAGGAAACACCGGGGAGCTGTTTTTT.

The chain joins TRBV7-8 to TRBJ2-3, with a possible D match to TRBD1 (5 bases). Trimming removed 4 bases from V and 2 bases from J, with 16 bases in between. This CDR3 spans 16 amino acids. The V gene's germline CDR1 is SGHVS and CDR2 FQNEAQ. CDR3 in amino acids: CASSSPDREYTDTQYF. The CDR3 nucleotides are TGTGCCAGCAGCTCCCCAGACAGAGAATACACAGATACGCAGTATTTT.

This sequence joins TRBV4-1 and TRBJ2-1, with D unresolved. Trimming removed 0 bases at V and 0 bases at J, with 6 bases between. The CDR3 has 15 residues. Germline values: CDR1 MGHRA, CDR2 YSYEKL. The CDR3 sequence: CASSQEDRSYNEQFF. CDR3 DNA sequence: TGCGCCAGCAGCCAAGAGGATCGCTCCTACAATGAGCAGTTCTTC.

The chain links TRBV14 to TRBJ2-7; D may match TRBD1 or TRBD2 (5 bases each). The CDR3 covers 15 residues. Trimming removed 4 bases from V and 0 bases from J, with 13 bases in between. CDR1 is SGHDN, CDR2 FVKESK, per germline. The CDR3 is CASSPPGRISYEQYF. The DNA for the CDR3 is TGTGCCAGCAGCCCACCGGGACGGATCTCCTACGAGCAGTACTTC.

CDR3 residues: CASSPPWEGRPTEAFF. CDR3 DNA sequence: TGTGCCAGCTCACCCCCCTGGGAAGGAAGGCCCACTGAAGCTTTCTTT. The chain uses TRBV18 and TRBJ1-1; no definite D call. CDR3 length: 16 residues. CDR1 is KGHSH and CDR2 is LQKENI in the germline V gene. V dropped 3 bases and J dropped 4 bases, with 18 bases sitting between them.